The rows below give T cell receptor beta chains drawn from one sample of a study of T cell repertoires in ileal Crohn's disease. TCRdb's table, derived via immunoSEQ multiplex PCR, lists solely in-frame clones and lacks some. Of 25,000 to 30,000 clones in the sample, 80% were seen once. The sample taken for sequencing was ileal tissue. The receptors originated from an adult with Crohn's disease. Each CDR3 is given with its conserved first and last residue. Each record gives: clone size, J gene, V gene, D gene, CDR3 DNA, CDR3 protein. The D gene is left open where the match is weak. Part of the rows lack a size; the others show once, few, many or a class for expanded clones.

-,TRBJ1-6,TRBV7-6,-,TGTGCCAGCAGCTTAGGAGGAATTGGGAATTCACCCCTCCACTTT,CASSLGGIGNSPLHF
few,TRBJ2-1,TRBV14,TRBD2,TGTGCCAGCAGCCAAGGTATTCTAGCGGGAGGTCTGTACAATGAGCAGTTCTTC,CASSQGILAGGLYNEQFF
-,TRBJ2-4,TRBV7-2,TRBD2,TGTGCCAGCAGCTCCCGGCTAGCGGGGGGGAGGTTCGACAAAAACATTCAGTACTTC,CASSSRLAGGRFDKNIQYF
-,TRBJ1-1,TRBV7-2,-,TGTGCCAGCAGCTTAGGGCACAGCTACACTGAAGCTTTCTTT,CASSLGHSYTEAFF
-,TRBJ1-6,TRBV30,TRBD1,TGTGCCTCAAACGGACAGGCGAATTCACCCCTCCACTTT,CASNGQANSPLHF
-,TRBJ1-4,TRBV5-4,TRBD1,TGTGCCAGCAGCTCTGGACAGGGTAATGAAAAACTGTTTTTT,CASSSGQGNEKLFF
few,TRBJ2-7,TRBV5-5,-,TGTGCCAGCAGCTTGCGAGGAGGGGGCGGCTCCTACGAGCAGTACTTC,CASSLRGGGGSYEQYF
-,TRBJ1-2,TRBV28,-,TGTGCCAGCAGGTCCCCGGGTCCCGGGGTGGGGGGCTACACCTTC,CASRSPGPGVGGYTF
once,TRBJ2-3,TRBV9,-,TGTGCCAGCAGCCCCCGGGGAAGTGGGACAGATACGCAGTATTTT,CASSPRGSGTDTQYF
few,TRBJ2-7,TRBV10-3,TRBD1,TGTGCCTCCGGGACAGACACATACGAGCAGTACTTC,CASGTDTYEQYF
-,TRBJ1-2,TRBV4-3,TRBD1,TGCGCCAGCAGCCAAGCCCCCGACAGGGTGCGTGGCTACACCTTC,CASSQAPDRVRGYTF
few,TRBJ2-7,TRBV11-2,-,TGTGCCAGCAGCTCAGGTCCGGGGACCTACGAGCAGTACTTC,CASSSGPGTYEQYF
-,TRBJ2-7,TRBV9,TRBD2,TGTGCCAGCAGCGGTCTAGCGGGAGACGGCTACGAGCAGTACTTC,CASSGLAGDGYEQYF
-,TRBJ1-2,TRBV30,TRBD1,TGTGCCTGGTGGGACAGGGTGAGCTACACCTTC,CAWWDRVSYTF
-,TRBJ2-1,TRBV4-2,-,TGTGCCAGCAGCCAAGATAGTAGGGGGGGCACTTACAATGAGCAGTTCTTC,CASSQDSRGGTYNEQFF
-,TRBJ2-7,TRBV15,-,TGTGCCACCAGCAGAGTTGTATCCAGCGGCCGACGCGAGCAGTACTTC,CATSRVVSSGRREQYF
-,TRBJ1-2,TRBV7-9,-,TGTGCCAGCAGCTTGGGGGCAGGCTATGGCTACACCTTC,CASSLGAGYGYTF
-,TRBJ2-1,TRBV4-2,-,TGTGCCAGCAGCCAAGAAGGGACCGGGGGCTCCTACAATGAGCAGTTCTTC,CASSQEGTGGSYNEQFF
-,TRBJ1-1,TRBV6-1,-,TGTGCCAGCAGCCGGCGATCGGGGAACACTGAAGCTTTCTTT,CASSRRSGNTEAFF
few,TRBJ2-7,TRBV10-2,TRBD1,TGCGCCAGCAGTGAGTCGATACGACAGGGGTGGTACGAGCAGTACTTC,CASSESIRQGWYEQYF
-,TRBJ1-1,TRBV5-8,TRBD1,TGTGCCAGCAGATTCGGGACAGGGGGAAAAGCTTTCTTT,CASRFGTGGKAFF
-,TRBJ2-7,TRBV19,TRBD1,TGTGCCAGTAGTATAGTAAAGGGGGCGTACGAGCAGTACTTC,CASSIVKGAYEQYF